This T cell receptor beta chain originates from a study of T cells after posttransplantation cyclophosphamide. This CDR3 has 15 residues. Per germline, CDR1 SEHNR and CDR2 FQNEAQ (reference sequence). With 8 bases removed from V and 8 bases from J, the gap between germline ends came to 24 bases. Libraries were prepared by immunoSEQ multiplex PCR; TCRdb keeps only in-frame clonotypes and omits some of them. The data contain approximately 6,900 clones, roughly 98% of them singletons. Input material: naive CD8+ T cells sorted from PBMCs. The rearrangement links TRBV7-9 to TRBJ1-2, with a weak D call TRBD1 (5 bases). The sequence derives from a woman aged 25 to 39 in good health and a related stem cell transplant donor. CDR3 DNA sequence: TGTGCCAGCGCTGGAACCGCGGGACTCCGTGAGGGCTACACCTTC. The encoded protein is CASAGTAGLREGYTF.